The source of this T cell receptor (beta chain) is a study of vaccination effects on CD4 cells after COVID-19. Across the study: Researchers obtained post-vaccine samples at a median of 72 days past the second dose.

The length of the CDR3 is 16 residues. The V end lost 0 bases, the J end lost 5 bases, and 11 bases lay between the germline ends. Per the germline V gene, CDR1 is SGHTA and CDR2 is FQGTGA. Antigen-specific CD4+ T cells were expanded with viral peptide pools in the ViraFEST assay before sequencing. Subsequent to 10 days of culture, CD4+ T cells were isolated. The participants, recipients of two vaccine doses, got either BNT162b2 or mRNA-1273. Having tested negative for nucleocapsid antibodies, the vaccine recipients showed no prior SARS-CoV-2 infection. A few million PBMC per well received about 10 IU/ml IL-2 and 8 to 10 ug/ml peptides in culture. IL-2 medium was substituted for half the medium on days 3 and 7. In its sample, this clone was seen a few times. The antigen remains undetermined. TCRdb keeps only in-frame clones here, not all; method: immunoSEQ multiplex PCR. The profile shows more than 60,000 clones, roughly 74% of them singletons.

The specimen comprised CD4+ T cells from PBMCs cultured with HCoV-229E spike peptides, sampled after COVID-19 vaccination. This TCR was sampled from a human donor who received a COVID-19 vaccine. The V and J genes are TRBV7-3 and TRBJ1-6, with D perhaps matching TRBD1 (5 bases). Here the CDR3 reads CASSLTGRGDNSPLHF. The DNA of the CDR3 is TGTGCCAGCAGCTTAACGGGGAGGGGCGATAATTCACCCCTCCACTTT.